This T cell receptor (beta chain) was captured in a study of CD8 T cells in Susac syndrome. This clonotype was counted a single time. While CD8+ and CD4+ T cells were isolated negatively, TEMRA cells were enriched by FACS. CDR1 is MNHEY, CDR2 SVGEGT, per germline. V was clipped by 5 bases and J by 2 bases, with 15 bases between them. CDR3 size: 15 residues. Random hexamers served to reverse transcribe roughly 0.45 to 1 ug RNA. Multiplex PCR with immunoSEQ amplified the TCR beta CDR3 across 54 Vbeta and 13 Jbeta. TCRdb re-derived calls from the immunoSEQ multiplex PCR reads in MiXCR, one entry per CDR3 protein. The sample lists about 180,000 distinct CDR3 sequences; roughly 94% were seen once.

Sample: CD4+ T cells from PBMCs. J is TRBJ2-5 and V is TRBV6-2 or TRBV6-3; D is uncertain. The TCR was taken from a human donor with Susac syndrome. The CDR3 region is CASSRQSGQQETQYF. CDR3 DNA sequence: TGTGCCAGCAGTCGACAATCAGGCCAGCAAGAGACCCAGTACTTC.